The 6 T cell receptor beta chains in this list originate from one sample, sequenced in a study of CD8+CD57+ T cells in acquired aplastic anemia. For sequencing, patients were chosen who had shown expansion of CD8+CD57+ cells by flow cytometry. Genomic DNA, serving as template, underwent TCR beta VDJ and CDR3 profiling. MiXCR, applied by TCRdb to the reads, yields one record per CDR3 protein. The sample lists some 170,000 distinct CDR3 sequences, about two thirds occurring once. The sample consisted of sorted CD4+, CD8+, or CD8+CD57+ T cells (not recorded which) from PBMCs. The source of these receptors is a human donor with aplastic anemia.

V and J are TRBV7-3 and TRBJ2-3; no clear D gene. The CDR3 spans 16 residues. The germline V and J ends were trimmed by 5 bases and 1 base, with 16 bases remaining between them. CDR1 SGHTA and CDR2 FQGTGA come from the germline V gene. The CDR3 nucleotides read TGTGCCAGCAGCCCGCGGACGGAAAGTGGCACAGATACGCAGTATTTT. This sequence encodes CASSPRTESGTDTQYF.

This clonotype occurred a few times. The junction departs from the called germline gene at one end, perhaps through a read error. The rearrangement uses TRBV10-3 and TRBJ2-7; D not certain. The germline CDR1 and CDR2 sequences are ENHRY and SYGVKD. The CDR3 spans 12 residues. The CDR3 DNA reads as TGTGCCATCAGTGAGTCGTCCTACGGGCAGTACTTC. Translating gives CAISESSYGQYF.

This clonotype is classed as medium-sized. The gene calls are TRBV7-6 and TRBJ2-7; 8 positions match TRBD2. Germline V lookup: CDR1 SGHVS, CDR2 FNYEAQ. J was trimmed by 3 bases and V by 4 bases; bases with no gene match: 8. The CDR3 has 15 residues. CDR3 nucleotides: TGTGCCAGCAGCTCCGAACTAGCGGAGCGCTACGAGCAGTACTTC. Translation: CASSSELAERYEQYF.

The chain carries TRBV9 and TRBJ1-6, with D hard to call. The CDR3 spans 15 residues. Germline lookup yields CDR1 SGDLS and CDR2 YYNGEE. Between the trimmed V and J ends, which lost 3 bases and 1 base, there was a span of 8 bases. Written as DNA, the CDR3 is TGTGCCAGCAGCGGGCGGCGGTCCTATAATTCACCCCTCCACTTT. Protein sequence: CASSGRRSYNSPLHF.

V and J are TRBV10-2 and TRBJ2-7, with D perhaps TRBD1 (5 bases). The germline V and J ends were trimmed by 0 bases and 2 bases, with 11 bases remaining between them. The CDR3 is 15 amino acids. Germline values: CDR1 WSHSY, CDR2 SAAADI. The CDR3 protein is CASSESSRGPYEQYF. The CDR3, as DNA: TGCGCCAGCAGTGAGTCGAGTAGGGGTCCCTACGAGCAGTACTTC.

This rearrangement joins TRBV14 to TRBJ1-2; D not resolved. The CDR3 totals 12 residues. Germline loops: CDR1 SGHDN, CDR2 FVKESK. V dropped 0 bases and J dropped 8 bases, with 7 bases sitting between them. The DNA for the CDR3 is TGTGCCAGCAGCCAAGAACGGTGGGGCTACACCTTC. Translated: CASSQERWGYTF. Full variable domain (remainder filled in from reference TRBV14 and TRBJ1-2): EAGVTQFPSHSVIEKGQTVTLRCDPISGHDNLYWYRRVMGKEIKFLLHFVKESKQDESGMPNNRFLAERTGGTYSTLKVQPAELEDSGVYFCASSQERWGYTFGSGTRLTVV.